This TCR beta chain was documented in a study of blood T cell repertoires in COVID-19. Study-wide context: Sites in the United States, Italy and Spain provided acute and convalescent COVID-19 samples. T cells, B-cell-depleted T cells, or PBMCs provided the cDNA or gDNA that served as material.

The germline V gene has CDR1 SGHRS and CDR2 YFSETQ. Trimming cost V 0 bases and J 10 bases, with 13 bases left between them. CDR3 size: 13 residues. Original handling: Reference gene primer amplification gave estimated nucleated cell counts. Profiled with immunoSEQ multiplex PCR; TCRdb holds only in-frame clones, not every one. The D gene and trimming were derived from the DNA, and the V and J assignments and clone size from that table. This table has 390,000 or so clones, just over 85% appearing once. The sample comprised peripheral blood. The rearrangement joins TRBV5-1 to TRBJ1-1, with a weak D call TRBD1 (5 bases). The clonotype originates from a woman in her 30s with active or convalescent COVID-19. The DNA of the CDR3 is TGCGCCAGCAGCTTGGAGCAGGGTCGTGTAGCTTTCTTT. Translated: CASSLEQGRVAFF.